This T cell receptor (beta chain) was retrieved from a study of blood T cell repertoires in COVID-19. Study background: Material from acute and convalescent COVID-19 was sourced from the United States, Italy and Spain.

Original handling: Amplification of reference gene primers provided the estimated nucleated cell counts. The repertoire was sequenced with immunoSEQ multiplex PCR; TCRdb's copy has only in-frame clones and lacks some. D and trimming were read from the DNA, whereas the V and J calls and clone size are those reported in that table. The sample records some 320,000 clones, almost 85% being singletons. This clone turned up a few times. This TCR was sampled from a human donor in a cohort sampled during active COVID-19. Sequencing input: peripheral blood.

CDR3 in amino acids: CASSFGNTEAFF. Here the CDR3 DNA reads TGTGCCAGCAGCTTCGGGAACACTGAAGCTTTCTTT. The genes are TRBV5-4 and TRBJ1-1; D is undetermined. The CDR3 runs to 12 residues. Germline assignment: CDR1 SGHNT and CDR2 YYREEE (reference sequence). The V and J ends lost 2 bases and 1 base respectively, with 3 bases between them.